These T cell receptor beta chains were read from a single sample in a study of early T cells in non-severe SARS-CoV-2 infection. TCRdb ran MiXCR on the 5' RACE reads and lists one entry per CDR3 protein. The data contain 25,000 to 35,000 distinct CDR3 sequences, about 4.5% of them seen just once; the ten biggest clones take up more than 9.5%. Sequenced: whole blood. The receptors stem from an adult who was a healthcare worker with PCR-confirmed SARS-CoV-2 infection or an uninfected control (not recorded which). Each CDR3 is given with its conserved first and last residue. The D gene is left open where the match is weak. Clone size appears in some rows only: once, few, many, or a class for an expanded clone.

D	V	size	J	DNA	CDR3
.	TRBV4-1	many	TRBJ2-5	TGCGCCAGCAGCCAAGATCCGTCAGCGGGAGAGACCCAGTACTTC	CASSQDPSAGETQYF
.	TRBV18	many	TRBJ2-3	TGTGCCAGCTCACCACCGATGGCAGGGACTTCAGATACGCAGTATTTT	CASSPPMAGTSDTQYF
.	TRBV24-1	many	TRBJ2-2	TGTGCCACCAGTGAACTAGGGGTGACCGGGGAGCTGTTTTTT	CATSELGVTGELFF
.	TRBV19	many	TRBJ2-1	TGTGCCTGTAGTATGAGTTCTCAGGGCCGACCGTTCTTC	CACSMSSQGRPFF
TRBD1	TRBV4-3	many	TRBJ2-1	TGCGCCAGCAGCCAAGCTTTGCGACAGGGGGCCTATGAGCAGTTCTTC	CASSQALRQGAYEQFF
.	TRBV20-1	many	TRBJ2-1	TGCAGTGCTAGTTTCCGAGGGCCACAATCCAATGAGCAGTTCTTC	CSASFRGPQSNEQFF
.	TRBV25-1	many	TRBJ2-2	TGTGCCAGCAAGTCAGGGGCGAAGAACACCGGGGAGCTGTTTTTT	CASKSGAKNTGELFF
.	TRBV12-3/TRBV12-4	few	TRBJ2-3	TGTGCCACCATACGGAAACTCACTGGGACCAGCACAGATACGCAGTATTTT	CATIRKLTGTSTDTQYF
TRBD2	TRBV20-1	many	TRBJ2-5	TGCAGTGCTAGCACGGGAGGAGAGACCCAGTACTTC	CSASTGGETQYF
.	TRBV29-1	few	TRBJ1-2	TGCAGCGTCGCGGGAACAGGAAGTTCCTATGGCTACACCTTC	CSVAGTGSSYGYTF
TRBD1	TRBV7-3	many	TRBJ1-6	TGTGCCAGCAGCTCGGACAGGGATTCACCCCTCCACTTT	CASSSDRDSPLHF
.	TRBV7-9	many	TRBJ2-1	TGTGCCAGCAGTCCAGACTCCTACAATGAGCAGTTCTTC	CASSPDSYNEQFF
TRBD2	TRBV7-2	many	TRBJ2-1	TGTGCCAGCAGCTCCCCTAGCGGGAGAGATGAGCAGTTCTTC	CASSSPSGRDEQFF
.	TRBV7-2	many	TRBJ1-1	TGTGCGACCAGACGGCTGAGTGAAGCTTTCTTT	CATRRLSEAFF
.	TRBV5-5	many	TRBJ2-2	TGTGCCAGCAGCTTGGCGGTCGGGGAGCTGTTTTTT	CASSLAVGELFF
.	TRBV18	many	TRBJ1-5	TGTGCCAGCTCACCAGGGAATCAGCCCCAGCATTTT	CASSPGNQPQHF
.	TRBV20-1	.	TRBJ2-1	TGCAGTGCTAGACCAAGTATAAGGGTCAATGAGCAGTTCTTC	CSARPSIRVNEQFF
.	TRBV14	many	TRBJ1-1	TGTGCCAGCAGCCAAGCAGACAGGTTCGGGAGTAACACTGAAGCTTTCTTT	CASSQADRFGSNTEAFF
.	TRBV7-9	many	TRBJ1-1	TGTGCCAGCAGCTTAGCGCGGGGAGAGAACACTGAAGCTTTCTTT	CASSLARGENTEAFF
.	TRBV29-1	many	TRBJ2-2	TGCAGCGTCATAGCAGGGGCCGGGGAGCTGTTTTTT	CSVIAGAGELFF
.	TRBV5-4	many	TRBJ2-1	TGTGCCAGCAGCTTGACCAACAATGAGCAGTTCTTC	CASSLTNNEQFF
.	TRBV5-4	many	TRBJ2-2	TGTGCCAACGGGACCCCCCGAGACACCGGGGAGCTGTTTTTT	CANGTPRDTGELFF
.	TRBV28	many	TRBJ2-7	TGTGCCAGCAGGGTCGAAGAGACCTACGAGCAGTACTTC	CASRVEETYEQYF
.	TRBV6-2/TRBV6-3	many	TRBJ2-1	TGTGCCAGCAGTTACTCTCTAGGCAATGAGCAGTTCTTC	CASSYSLGNEQFF
.	TRBV6-2/TRBV6-3	many	TRBJ1-1	TGTGCCAGCAGTTATGGGGGGACGTACACTGAAGCTTTCTTT	CASSYGGTYTEAFF
.	TRBV10-3	many	TRBJ2-1	TGTGCCATCAGTGAGTCGATGGGTATTTCCTACAATGAGCAGTTCTTC	CAISESMGISYNEQFF
TRBD1	TRBV7-9	.	TRBJ1-1	TGTGCCAGCAGCTTCAGGGACAGTCGTGAAGCTTTCTTT	CASSFRDSREAFF
.	TRBV12-3/TRBV12-4	.	TRBJ1-1	TGTGCCAGCAGTTACTTCTCCATGAACACTGAAGCTTTCTTT	CASSYFSMNTEAFF
.	TRBV20-1	.	TRBJ2-2	TGCAGTGCTAGGGACGGGAGTAGGGACACCGGGGAGCTGTTTTTT	CSARDGSRDTGELFF
TRBD1	TRBV6-1	many	TRBJ2-7	TGTGCCAGCAGTGTGGGACAGGGGGTCCCCTACGAGCAGTACTTC	CASSVGQGVPYEQYF
TRBD1	TRBV29-1	many	TRBJ2-1	TGCAGCGCAAACAGGGGGTGGAAAGATGAGCAGTTCTTC	CSANRGWKDEQFF
TRBD2	TRBV7-6	many	TRBJ2-5	TGTGCCAGCAGCTTAAGTGTTCGGGGAGTAGCGGGTGAGACCCAGTACTTC	CASSLSVRGVAGETQYF
.	TRBV28	many	TRBJ2-7	TGTGCCAGCAGTTTATCGGCCCACTACGAGCAGTACTTC	CASSLSAHYEQYF
TRBD2	TRBV10-2	many	TRBJ2-3	TGCGCCAGCAGTGACGTTCTAGCGGGGGGTTCGGATACGCAGTATTTT	CASSDVLAGGSDTQYF
.	TRBV7-2	many	TRBJ2-3	TGTGCCAGCAGCTTAGTTTTCGGGGAAGCATCTCATACGCAGTATTTT	CASSLVFGEASHTQYF
.	TRBV7-9	many	TRBJ1-4	TGTGCCAGCAGCTTAGCTTACGGGTCTAATGAAAAACTGTTTTTT	CASSLAYGSNEKLFF
.	TRBV10-3	many	TRBJ1-6	TGTGCCATCAGCCCGGGACTGCCTAATTCACCCCTCCACTTT	CAISPGLPNSPLHF
.	TRBV4-3	.	TRBJ2-7	TGCGCCAGCAGCCAAGGGTCAGGGGACTACGAGCAGTACTTC	CASSQGSGDYEQYF
.	TRBV3-1	many	TRBJ2-1	TGTGCCAGCAGCCAAGATTTCGGGTGGGCCTCTAAGGGCGAGCAGTTCTTC	CASSQDFGWASKGEQFF
TRBD2	TRBV4-1	many	TRBJ2-1	TGCGCCAGCAGCCAGCTCAGGGGAGCGGGAGGTACCTACAATGAGCAGTTCTTC	CASSQLRGAGGTYNEQFF
.	TRBV27	many	TRBJ1-1	TGTGCCAGCAGTTTATCGGACAGTTACACTGAAGCTTTCTTT	CASSLSDSYTEAFF